A selection of T cell receptor beta chains follows, all from one sample in a study of cytomegalovirus exposure and HLA in healthy donors. Clones were read by immunoSEQ multiplex PCR, and TCRdb kept only the in-frame ones, dropping some. The sample has some 110,000 clones, roughly 73% seen once; the top ten hold more than 2%. Material: PBMCs. These receptor sequences come from a man aged 35 to 55 in good health and CMV-seronegative. Both conserved end residues are part of each CDR3. A D gene is named only where the DNA matches it firmly. The listing skips clone size in some rows; elsewhere it reads once, few, many or a size class.

v_call,clone_size,j_call,d_call,cdr3_aa,cdr3_nt
TRBV2,NA,TRBJ2-7,TRBD1,CASRSGQDYEQYF,TGTGCCAGCAGGTCGGGACAGGACTACGAGCAGTACTTC
TRBV7-3,NA,TRBJ1-1,NA,CASSLARATEAFF,TGTGCCAGCAGCTTAGCCAGGGCAACTGAAGCTTTCTTT
TRBV7-2,NA,TRBJ2-1,TRBD2,CASTPGDGGSYNEQFF,TGTGCCAGCACCCCTGGGGACGGGGGGTCCTACAATGAGCAGTTCTTC
TRBV5-6,NA,TRBJ2-7,NA,CASSFRGVGSYEQYF,TGTGCCAGCAGCTTCAGGGGAGTAGGTTCCTACGAGCAGTACTTC
TRBV29-1,NA,TRBJ2-1,TRBD1,CSGLRQGGNEQFF,TGCAGCGGCTTGAGACAGGGGGGGAATGAGCAGTTCTTC
TRBV6-1,NA,TRBJ2-3,NA,CASSEGASRDTQYF,TGTGCCAGCAGTGAAGGAGCTTCCCGTGATACGCAGTATTTT
TRBV5-1,NA,TRBJ1-2,NA,CASSPGQYGGYTF,TGCGCCAGCAGCCCAGGACAGTATGGAGGCTACACCTTC
TRBV7-9,NA,TRBJ1-1,TRBD1,CASPAPPGQGITFF,TGTGCCAGCCCCGCACCTCCGGGACAGGGGATTACTTTCTTT
TRBV18,NA,TRBJ2-5,NA,CASSPPASGGTQYF,TGTGCCAGCTCACCACCGGCGAGTGGCGGGACCCAGTACTTC
TRBV11-2,NA,TRBJ2-5,NA,CASSLNSQETQYF,TGTGCCAGCAGCTTAAACAGCCAAGAGACCCAGTACTTC
TRBV19,NA,TRBJ2-2,NA,CASMARADTGELFF,TGTGCCAGTATGGCCAGGGCGGACACCGGGGAGCTGTTTTTT
TRBV18,NA,TRBJ1-2,NA,CASSPLPEANYGYTF,TGTGCCAGCTCACCACTCCCAGAAGCTAACTATGGCTACACCTTC
TRBV5-6,NA,TRBJ1-1,TRBD1,CASSTGTGRGTEAFF,TGTGCCAGCAGCACCGGGACAGGGAGGGGAACTGAAGCTTTCTTT
TRBV2,NA,TRBJ1-1,TRBD1,CASSEWDRGATEAFF,TGTGCCAGCAGTGAATGGGACAGGGGGGCAACTGAAGCTTTCTTT
TRBV19,NA,TRBJ2-3,NA,CASSKDRNPPSYTDTQYF,TGTGCCAGTAGTAAGGACAGAAACCCTCCCTCTTACACAGATACGCAGTATTTT
TRBV18,NA,TRBJ2-1,NA,CASSPPSGYNEQFF,TGTGCCAGCTCACCCCCCTCAGGATACAATGAGCAGTTCTTC
TRBV4-1,NA,TRBJ2-3,NA,CASSQETSRTDTQYF,TGCGCCAGCAGCCAAGAAACTAGCCGCACAGATACGCAGTATTTT
TRBV4-1,NA,TRBJ2-7,TRBD2,CASSPSGLANYEQYF,TGCGCCAGCAGCCCCTCGGGACTAGCGAATTACGAGCAGTACTTC
TRBV7-9,NA,TRBJ2-1,TRBD1,CASSFSQGARFF,TGTGCCAGCAGCTTTAGCCAGGGGGCCCGGTTCTTC
TRBV5-4,NA,TRBJ2-5,NA,CASSLRREQETQYF,TGTGCCAGCAGCTTAAGGAGGGAGCAAGAGACCCAGTACTTC
TRBV7-9,NA,TRBJ2-5,NA,CASSLIGGRETQYF,TGTGCCAGCAGCTTAATCGGGGGTCGGGAGACCCAGTACTTC
TRBV4-2,few,TRBJ2-7,TRBD1,CASSQGGAVDRGREQYF,TGTGCCAGCAGCCAAGGGGGAGCGGTGGACAGGGGTCGCGAGCAGTACTTC
TRBV9,few,TRBJ1-2,NA,CASSARQYDGYTF,TGTGCCAGCAGCGCCCGACAGTACGATGGCTACACCTTC
TRBV5-6,NA,TRBJ2-5,NA,CAGSVFSLREQYF,TGTGCCGGATCAGTTTTCTCCTTACGGGAGCAGTACTTC
TRBV6-1,NA,TRBJ2-5,TRBD1,CASRTGGGETQYF,TGTGCCAGCAGGACAGGGGGTGGGGAGACCCAGTACTTC
TRBV7-9,NA,TRBJ1-1,TRBD1,CASSSGTANRRYTEAFF,TGTGCCAGCAGCTCCGGGACAGCAAACCGGCGGTACACTGAAGCTTTCTTT
TRBV7-8,NA,TRBJ2-1,NA,CATEGNEQFF,TGTGCCACAGAGGGCAATGAGCAGTTCTTC
TRBV19,NA,TRBJ2-7,NA,CASSTRDRYHEQYF,TGTGCCAGTAGTACCAGAGACAGGTACCACGAGCAGTACTTC
TRBV7-7,NA,TRBJ2-5,NA,CASSLGQGRYETQYF,TGTGCCAGCAGCTTAGGGCAAGGGAGGTATGAGACCCAGTACTTC
TRBV7-9,NA,TRBJ2-7,TRBD1,CSSSPITGGVYF,TGTTCCAGCAGCCCAATAACAGGGGGCGTCTACTTC
TRBV2,NA,TRBJ1-1,NA,CASSPQGVPEAFF,TGTGCCAGCAGCCCTCAGGGCGTTCCTGAAGCTTTCTTT